This entry is about one TCR beta chain. Its antigen is not identified. TCRdb re-analysed the RT-PCR reads in MiXCR, keeping a single row per CDR3 protein. The data contain around 300,000 distinct CDR3 sequences, 22% of them singletons. This sample is part of a study of response to subunit inactivated influenza vaccine. General study points: Few new T cells, the authors suggested, are recruited by each seasonal influenza vaccination.

The length of the CDR3 is 15 residues. Germline values: CDR1 SGHRS, CDR2 YFSETQ. V was pared by 4 bases and J by 6 bases, with 8 bases of the junction left unmatched. The sequencing here drew on PBMCs from blood, taken 21 months after vaccination. The clonotype was recovered from a man between 50 and 75 years old who received an inactivated influenza vaccine. V and J are TRBV5-1 and TRBJ2-1; 9 nucleotides match TRBD1. The CDR3 sequence: CASSPSGQGSNEQFF. The DNA of the CDR3 is TGCGCCAGCAGCCCTTCGGGACAGGGAAGCAATGAGCAGTTCTTC.